The 27 T cell receptor beta chains below were found in one sample sequenced in a study of blood T cell repertoires in COVID-19. Clones were read by immunoSEQ multiplex PCR, and TCRdb kept only the in-frame ones, dropping some. The sample lists about 230,000 clones, roughly 88% occurring once. The sample consisted of peripheral blood. Every receptor here comes from a man aged 35 to 55 with acute or convalescent COVID-19.

CDR3: CSVEDPRTEAFF. The CDR3 DNA sequence: TGCAGCGTTGAAGATCCACGGACAGAAGCTTTCTTT. V is TRBV29-1 and J is TRBJ1-1; weak D call: TRBD1 (5 bases). CDR1 is SQVTM and CDR2 is ANQGSEA in the germline V gene. This CDR3 comprises 12 residues. The V gene lost 0 bases and the J gene lost 8 bases, with 10 bases spanning the gap.

The chain combines TRBV5-1 with TRBJ2-3; TRBD2 matches 9 bases. The CDR3 totals 17 residues. Unmatched junction bases numbered 10, after V lost 0 bases and J lost 5 bases. Germline V gives CDR1 SGHRS, CDR2 YFSETQ. The CDR3: CASSLALLGLAIDTQYF. For the CDR3, the DNA is TGCGCCAGCAGCTTGGCTTTATTGGGACTAGCTATAGATACGCAGTATTTT. The full variable domain, rest sourced from reference TRBV5-1 and TRBJ2-3, is KAGVTQTPRYLIKTRGQQVTLSCSPISGHRSVSWYQQTPGQGLQFLFEYFSETQRNKGNFPGRFSGRQFSNSRSEMNVSTLELGDSALYLCASSLALLGLAIDTQYFGPGTRLTVL.

This chain joins TRBV30 and TRBJ2-1; 14 positions agree with TRBD2. The trim removed 1 base at V and 2 bases at J, leaving 7 bases unmatched. This CDR3 spans 18 amino acids. CDR1 is GTSNPN, CDR2 SVGIG, per germline (reference sequence). The chain's CDR3 is CAWSGAGLAGAPYNEQFF. The CDR3 DNA follows: TGTGCCTGGAGTGGCGCGGGACTAGCGGGAGCCCCCTACAATGAGCAGTTCTTC.

V usage is TRBV7-2 and J usage is TRBJ1-5; no firm D call. CDR1 is SGHTA, CDR2 FQGNSA, per germline. The CDR3 has 14 amino acids. V shed 0 bases and J shed 3 bases, with 6 bases lying between them. The CDR3 spells CASSLAPDNQPQHF. CDR3 nucleotide sequence: TGTGCCAGCAGCTTAGCCCCAGACAATCAGCCCCAGCATTTT.

The chain joins TRBV20-1 to TRBJ2-3; 10 bases map to TRBD1. Germline-derived CDR1 and CDR2 are DFQATT and SNEGSKA (reference sequence). This CDR3 has 15 amino acids. The V and J ends lost 3 bases and 3 bases, in that order; junction bases with no gene match: 6. The CDR3 coding sequence is TGCAGTGCTAGTTCCGGGACAGGGGAGACAGATACGCAGTATTTT. Amino acid sequence: CSASSGTGETDTQYF.

This rearrangement joins TRBV15 to TRBJ1-1, with D possibly TRBD1 on 6 matching bases. The CDR3 is 15 amino acids. The V and J ends lost 6 bases and 1 base respectively, with 15 bases between them. The germline CDR1 and CDR2 sequences are LNHNV and YYDKDF (reference sequence). The CDR3 reads CATRGGGASNTEAFF. In nucleotides, the CDR3 is TGTGCCACCAGAGGGGGGGGCGCCTCGAACACTGAAGCTTTCTTT. The full variable domain, with the rest looked up from reference TRBV15 and TRBJ1-1, is DAMVIQNPRYQVTQFGKPVTLSCSQTLNHNVMYWYQQKSSQAPKLLFHYYDKDFNNEADTPDNFQSRRPNTSFCFLDIRSPGLGDTAMYLCATRGGGASNTEAFFGQGTRLTVV.

This chain links TRBV7-2 with TRBJ2-5; 9 bases are shared with TRBD2. Germline V gene lookup returns CDR1 SGHTA and CDR2 FQGNSA. This CDR3 spans 13 amino acids. After removal of 6 bases from V and 1 base from J, the junction contained 0 bases not matched to a gene. The CDR3 region has the DNA TGTGCCAGCAGACTAGCGGGCCAAGAGACCCAGTACTTC. It encodes CASRLAGQETQYF.

The V gene is TRBV9, the J gene TRBJ1-6; D may be TRBD1 (6 bases). The germline V gene has CDR1 SGDLS and CDR2 YYNGEE. The CDR3 covers 14 residues. The germline V and J ends were trimmed by 2 bases and 7 bases, with 10 bases remaining between them. The CDR3 loop is CASSVWTANSPLHF. DNA of the CDR3: TGTGCCAGCAGCGTTTGGACAGCAAATTCACCCCTCCACTTT.

The CDR3 coding sequence is TGTGCCATCAGTGCTGACGGGAAGGACTATGGCTACACCTTC. This sequence encodes CAISADGKDYGYTF. The gene calls are TRBV10-3 and TRBJ1-2; D gene unclear. The V end was cut by 4 bases, the J end by 3 bases, with 12 bases between. Per the germline V gene, CDR1 is ENHRY and CDR2 is SYGVKD. This CDR3 has 14 amino acids.

The rearrangement uses TRBV6-5 and TRBJ1-6; the D gene is possibly TRBD1 (5 bases). Trimming removed 11 bases at V and 6 bases at J, with 11 bases between. Germline-derived CDR1 and CDR2 are MNHEY and SVGAGI. This CDR3 has 12 amino acids. The CDR3 loop is CACGQLNSPLHF. In DNA, the CDR3 is TGTGCCTGCGGACAACTTAATTCACCCCTCCACTTT.

The chain recombines TRBV12-3 or TRBV12-4 with TRBJ1-1; D gene unclear. Trimming cost V 6 bases and J 11 bases, with 13 bases left between them. CDR3 length equals 11 residues. The CDR3 region is CASSPGFGAFF. The CDR3, as DNA: TGTGCCAGCAGCCCAGGTTTTGGTGCTTTCTTT.

The rearrangement links TRBV4-1 to TRBJ2-7, with 8 bases that match TRBD1. This CDR3 has 15 amino acids. V shed 3 bases, J shed 3 bases, and the junction held 7 bases outside the gene matches. Germline V CDR1 and CDR2: MGHRA, YSYEKL. DNA for the CDR3: TGCGCCAGCAGCCATCAGACAGGGGCGCGCTACGAGCAGTACTTC. Protein sequence: CASSHQTGARYEQYF.

The CDR3 loop is CASSIILAGAETQYF. The CDR3 nucleotides read TGTGCCAGTAGTATTATCCTAGCGGGAGCAGAGACCCAGTACTTC. The chain has TRBV19 and TRBJ2-5; 10 positions match TRBD2. The CDR3 sequence is 15 residues long. CDR1 and CDR2 from the germline V gene are LNHDA and SQIVND (reference sequence). V dropped 3 bases and J dropped 4; count of bases not matched to a gene: 5. Full variable domain (rest looked up from reference TRBV19 and TRBJ2-5): DGGITQSPKYLFRKEGQNVTLSCEQNLNHDAMYWYRQDPGQGLRLIYYSQIVNDFQKGDIAEGYSVSREKKESFPLTVTSAQKNPTAFYLCASSIILAGAETQYFGPGTRLLVL.

The V gene is TRBV19, the J gene TRBJ2-3; TRBD2 matches at 7 bases. Germline loops: CDR1 LNHDA, CDR2 SQIVND (reference sequence). V was clipped by 3 bases and J by 4 bases; unmatched bases: 7. The CDR3 length is 15 residues. CDR3 sequence: CASSMGGSSADTQYF. The CDR3 region has the DNA TGTGCCAGTAGTATGGGCGGGAGCTCCGCAGATACGCAGTATTTT.

The sample holds a few counts of this clone. The chain recombines TRBV3-1 (or the pseudogene TRBV3-2) with TRBJ1-2, with D hard to call. The V and J ends lost 2 bases and 4 bases respectively, with 20 bases between them. The germline CDR1 and CDR2 sequences are LGHDT and YNNKEL (reference sequence). This CDR3 has 17 amino acids. The CDR3 DNA reads as TGTGCCAGCAGCCAAAGCGGTTCTCCCGGAGGGCGCTATGGCTACACCTTC. It specifies CASSQSGSPGGRYGYTF.

The chain employs TRBV9 and TRBJ2-3; 10 bases map to TRBD2. This CDR3 has 16 amino acids. The V and J ends lost 2 bases and 2 bases, in that order; junction bases with no gene match: 5. Germline lookup yields CDR1 SGDLS and CDR2 YYNGEE. CDR3 sequence reads: CASSVLAGALTDTQYF. The CDR3, as DNA: TGTGCCAGCAGCGTGCTAGCGGGAGCCCTCACAGATACGCAGTATTTT.

J is TRBJ2-1 and V is TRBV19; 9 nucleotides line up with TRBD1. Germline values: CDR1 LNHDA, CDR2 SQIVND (reference sequence). The V and J ends lost 6 bases and 4 bases, in that order; junction bases with no gene match: 13. CDR3 size: 17 residues. CDR3 in amino acids: CASSRTGGTQIYNEQFF. The CDR3 bases are TGTGCCAGTAGCCGAACAGGGGGCACTCAGATTTACAATGAGCAGTTCTTC.

The chain joins TRBV7-3 to TRBJ2-2; 13 positions match TRBD2. Per the germline V gene, CDR1 is SGHTA and CDR2 is FQGTGA. The CDR3 totals 17 residues. Unmatched junction bases numbered 9, after V lost 5 bases and J lost 6 bases. CDR3 in amino acids: CASSPQLAGGPSGELFF. CDR3 nucleotide sequence: TGTGCCAGCAGCCCACAACTAGCGGGAGGGCCCTCCGGGGAGCTGTTTTTT.

The rearrangement uses TRBV19 and TRBJ1-1; no clear D gene. The germline V gene encodes CDR1 LNHDA and CDR2 SQIVND (reference sequence). The CDR3 extends over 15 amino acids. Deletions cut 0 bases from V and 3 bases from J, with 11 bases between. CDR3 sequence reads: CASSIDGSPDTEAFF. The DNA of the CDR3 is TGTGCCAGTAGTATAGATGGGAGTCCGGACACTGAAGCTTTCTTT.

This clone has a handful of counts. The CDR3 coding sequence is TGTGCCACCAGCAGAAACCCACAGGGTACTGAAGCTTTCTTT. This codes for CATSRNPQGTEAFF. The chain employs TRBV15 and TRBJ1-1; D might be TRBD1 (6 bases). CDR3 length: 14 residues. Per the germline V gene, CDR1 is LNHNV and CDR2 is YYDKDF (reference sequence). V lost 2 bases, J lost 5 bases, and 12 bases lay in between.

This clone was observed a handful of times. The V and J genes are TRBV11-2 and TRBJ2-3, with 12 nucleotides matching TRBD2. CDR1 and CDR2 from the germline V gene are SGHAT and FQNNGV. This CDR3 is 16 amino acids long. With V trimmed by 4 bases and J by 4 bases, 6 bases remained unmatched. Here the CDR3 DNA reads TGTGCCAGCAGCTCTCGACTAGCGGGAGAGGCAGATACGCAGTATTTT. Translating gives CASSSRLAGEADTQYF.

This clone was seen only once. This chain links TRBV3-1 (or the pseudogene TRBV3-2) with TRBJ1-1, with 8 bases lining up with TRBD1. The germline V gene encodes CDR1 LGHDT and CDR2 YNNKEL (reference sequence). V lost 2 bases, J lost 1 base, and 3 bases stayed unmatched. There are 15 residues in the CDR3. The CDR3: CASSQLDRGNTEAFF. Written as DNA, the CDR3 is TGTGCCAGCAGCCAACTTGACAGGGGGAACACTGAAGCTTTCTTT.

A note on this clone: The same CDR3 also results from other DNA sequences found in this sample. The gene calls are TRBV5-1 and TRBJ2-3, with D uncertain. The germline V and J ends were trimmed by 4 bases and 2 bases, with 5 bases remaining between them. Germline V gene lookup returns CDR1 SGHRS and CDR2 YFSETQ. The CDR3 is 12 residues long. The CDR3 sequence: CASSLSTDTQYF. Written as DNA, the CDR3 is TGCGCCAGCAGCCTATCCACAGATACGCAGTATTTT.

This rearrangement joins TRBV4-1 to TRBJ2-5; 9 bases align to TRBD1. Germline CDR1 MGHRA, CDR2 YSYEKL. The CDR3 spans 16 residues. V lost 1 base and J lost 1; bases outside the gene matches: 4. CDR3 loop: CASSQGLQGAQETQYF. CDR3 in DNA: TGCGCCAGCAGCCAAGGGTTACAGGGGGCCCAAGAGACCCAGTACTTC.

This clone has only one observation. V and J are TRBV27 and TRBJ1-2; D is possibly TRBD1 (6 bases). Between the trimmed V and J ends, which lost 7 bases and 3 bases, there was a span of 18 bases. From germline, CDR1 is MNHEY and CDR2 SMNVEV (reference sequence). The CDR3 runs to 15 residues. CDR3 in amino acids: CASTPRGGVDYGYTF. CDR3 nucleotides: TGTGCCAGCACACCTAGAGGGGGAGTGGACTATGGCTACACCTTC.

J is TRBJ1-2 and V is TRBV30; no reliable D call. The CDR3 extends over 13 amino acids. Germline loops: CDR1 GTSNPN, CDR2 SVGIG (reference sequence). V dropped 3 bases and J dropped 2 bases, with 10 bases sitting between them. The CDR3 protein is CAWRSSRNYGYTF. The CDR3 region has the DNA TGTGCCTGGAGATCATCGCGGAACTATGGCTACACCTTC.

This clone was seen once. The rearrangement joins TRBV18 to TRBJ1-2, with D possibly TRBD1 on 6 matching bases. CDR3 length equals 15 residues. Per germline, CDR1 KGHSH and CDR2 LQKENI. Deletions cut 4 bases from V and 3 bases from J, with 15 bases between. This CDR3 is CASSLSQGGDYGYTF. In DNA form, the CDR3 reads TGTGCCAGCTCACTCTCACAGGGTGGGGACTATGGCTACACCTTC. The full variable domain, with the rest looked up from reference TRBV18 and TRBJ1-2, is NAGVMQNPRHLVRRRGQEARLRCSPMKGHSHVYWYRQLPEEGLKFMVYLQKENIIDESGMPKERFSAEFPKEGPSILRIQQVVRGDSAAYFCASSLSQGGDYGYTFGSGTRLTVV.